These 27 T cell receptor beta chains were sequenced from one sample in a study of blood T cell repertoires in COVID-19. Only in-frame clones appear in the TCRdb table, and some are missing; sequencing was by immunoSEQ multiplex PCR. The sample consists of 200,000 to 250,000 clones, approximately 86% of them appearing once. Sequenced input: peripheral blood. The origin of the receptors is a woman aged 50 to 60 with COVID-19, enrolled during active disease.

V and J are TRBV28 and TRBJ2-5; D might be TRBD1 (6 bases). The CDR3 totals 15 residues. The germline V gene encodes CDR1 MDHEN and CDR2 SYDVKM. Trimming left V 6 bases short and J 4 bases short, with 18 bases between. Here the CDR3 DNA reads TGTGCCAGCAGACCCCAGGGGCCCCTTATAGAGACCCAGTACTTC. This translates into CASRPQGPLIETQYF.

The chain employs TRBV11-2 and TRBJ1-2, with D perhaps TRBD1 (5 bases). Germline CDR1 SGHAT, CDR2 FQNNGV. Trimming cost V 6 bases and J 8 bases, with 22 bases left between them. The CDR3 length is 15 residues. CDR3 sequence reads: CASSGTAGGYRGYTF. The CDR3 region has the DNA TGTGCCAGCAGTGGGACGGCCGGGGGTTATCGGGGCTACACCTTC.

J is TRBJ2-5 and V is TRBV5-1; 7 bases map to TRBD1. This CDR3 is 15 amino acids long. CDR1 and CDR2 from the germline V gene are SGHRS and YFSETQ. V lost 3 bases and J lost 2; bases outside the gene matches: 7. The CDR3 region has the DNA TGCGCCAGCAGCTCCGGGACAGAAATTCAAGAGACCCAGTACTTC. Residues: CASSSGTEIQETQYF.

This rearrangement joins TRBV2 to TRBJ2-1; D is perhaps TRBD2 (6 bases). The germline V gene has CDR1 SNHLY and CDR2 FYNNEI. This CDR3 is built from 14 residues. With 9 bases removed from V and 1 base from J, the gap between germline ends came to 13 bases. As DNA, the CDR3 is TGTGCCAGAATGCGGGGCAATTCCTACAATGAGCAGTTCTTC. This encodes CARMRGNSYNEQFF.

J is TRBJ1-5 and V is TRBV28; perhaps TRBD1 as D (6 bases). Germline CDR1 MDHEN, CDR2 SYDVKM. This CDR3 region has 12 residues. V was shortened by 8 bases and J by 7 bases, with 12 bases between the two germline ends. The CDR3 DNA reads TGTGCCAGCGACGTTGGGGGCCAGCCCCAGCATTTT. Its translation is CASDVGGQPQHF.

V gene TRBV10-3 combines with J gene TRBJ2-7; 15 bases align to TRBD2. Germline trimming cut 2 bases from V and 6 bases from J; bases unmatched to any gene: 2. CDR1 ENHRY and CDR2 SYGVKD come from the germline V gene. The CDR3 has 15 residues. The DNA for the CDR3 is TGTGCCATCAGTGAGCGGACTAGCGGGGGGGGCGAGCAGTACTTC. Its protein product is CAISERTSGGGEQYF.

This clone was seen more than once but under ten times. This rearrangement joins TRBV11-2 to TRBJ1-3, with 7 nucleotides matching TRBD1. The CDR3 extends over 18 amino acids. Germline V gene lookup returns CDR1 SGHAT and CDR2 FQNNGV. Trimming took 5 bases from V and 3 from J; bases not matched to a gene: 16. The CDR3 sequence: CASSRTGGSWTYGNTIYF. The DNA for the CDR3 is TGTGCCAGCAGCCGGACAGGAGGTAGTTGGACTTATGGAAACACCATATATTTT.

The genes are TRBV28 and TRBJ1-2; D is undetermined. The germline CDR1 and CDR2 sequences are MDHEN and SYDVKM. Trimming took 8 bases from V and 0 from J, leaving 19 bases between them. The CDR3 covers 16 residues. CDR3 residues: CASLVEGREANYGYTF. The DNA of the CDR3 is TGTGCCAGCCTCGTGGAAGGACGGGAAGCTAACTATGGCTACACCTTC.

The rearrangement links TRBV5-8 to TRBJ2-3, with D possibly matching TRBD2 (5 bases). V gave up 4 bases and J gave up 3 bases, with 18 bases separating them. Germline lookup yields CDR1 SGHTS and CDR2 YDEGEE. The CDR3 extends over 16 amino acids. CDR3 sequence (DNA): TGTGCCAGCAGCCTAGGAGAGGGTAGCCGTACAGATACGCAGTATTTT. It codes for CASSLGEGSRTDTQYF.

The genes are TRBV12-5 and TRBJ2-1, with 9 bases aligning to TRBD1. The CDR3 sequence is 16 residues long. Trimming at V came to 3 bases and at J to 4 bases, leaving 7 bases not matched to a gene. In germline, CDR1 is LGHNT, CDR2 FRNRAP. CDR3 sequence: CASGFSTGGAYNEQFF. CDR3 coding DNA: TGTGCTAGTGGTTTTTCTACAGGGGGCGCATACAATGAGCAGTTCTTC.

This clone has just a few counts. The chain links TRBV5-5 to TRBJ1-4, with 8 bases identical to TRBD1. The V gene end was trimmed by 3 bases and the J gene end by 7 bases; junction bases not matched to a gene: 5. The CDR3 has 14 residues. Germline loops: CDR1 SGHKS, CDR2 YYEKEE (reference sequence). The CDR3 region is CASSSGQGSEKLFF. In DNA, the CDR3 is TGTGCCAGCAGCTCCGGACAGGGTAGTGAAAAACTGTTTTTT.

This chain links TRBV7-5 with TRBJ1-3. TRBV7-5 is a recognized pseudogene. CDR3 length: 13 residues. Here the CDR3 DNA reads TGTGCCAGAAGCCGACGAGGGGGAAACACCATATATTTT. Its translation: CARSRRGGNTIYF.

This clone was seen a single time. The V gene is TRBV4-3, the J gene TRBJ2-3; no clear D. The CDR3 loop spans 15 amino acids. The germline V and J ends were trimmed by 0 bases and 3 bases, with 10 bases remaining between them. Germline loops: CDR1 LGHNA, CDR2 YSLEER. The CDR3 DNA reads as TGCGCCAGCAGCCAAGAAGCGATCAAAACAGATACGCAGTATTTT. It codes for CASSQEAIKTDTQYF.

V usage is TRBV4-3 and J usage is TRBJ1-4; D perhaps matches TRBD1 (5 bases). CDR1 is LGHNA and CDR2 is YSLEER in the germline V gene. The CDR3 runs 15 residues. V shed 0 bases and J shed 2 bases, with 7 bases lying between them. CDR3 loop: CASSQEAGTNEKLFF. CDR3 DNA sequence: TGCGCCAGCAGCCAAGAGGCAGGGACTAATGAAAAACTGTTTTTT.

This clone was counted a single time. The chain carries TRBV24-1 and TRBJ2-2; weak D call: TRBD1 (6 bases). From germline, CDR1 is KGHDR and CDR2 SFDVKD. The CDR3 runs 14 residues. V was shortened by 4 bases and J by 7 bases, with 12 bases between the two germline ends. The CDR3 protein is CATSEGRGYGELFF. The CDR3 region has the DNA TGTGCCACCAGTGAGGGCAGGGGTTACGGGGAGCTGTTTTTT.

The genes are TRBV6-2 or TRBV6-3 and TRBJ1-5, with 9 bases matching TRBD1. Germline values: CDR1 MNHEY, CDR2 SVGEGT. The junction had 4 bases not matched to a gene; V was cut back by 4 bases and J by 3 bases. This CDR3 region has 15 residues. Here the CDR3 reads CASSSWTGVNQPQHF. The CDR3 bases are TGTGCCAGCAGTTCATGGACAGGGGTCAATCAGCCCCAGCATTTT.

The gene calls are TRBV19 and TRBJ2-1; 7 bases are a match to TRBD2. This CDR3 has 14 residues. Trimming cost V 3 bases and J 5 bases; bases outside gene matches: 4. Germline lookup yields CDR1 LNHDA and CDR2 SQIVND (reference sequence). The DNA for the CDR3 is TGTGCCAGTAGTATGGGGGGACTAAACAATGAGCAGTTCTTC. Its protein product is CASSMGGLNNEQFF. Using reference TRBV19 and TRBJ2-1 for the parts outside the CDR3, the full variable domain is DGGITQSPKYLFRKEGQNVTLSCEQNLNHDAMYWYRQDPGQGLRLIYYSQIVNDFQKGDIAEGYSVSREKKESFPLTVTSAQKNPTAFYLCASSMGGLNNEQFFGPGTRLTVL.

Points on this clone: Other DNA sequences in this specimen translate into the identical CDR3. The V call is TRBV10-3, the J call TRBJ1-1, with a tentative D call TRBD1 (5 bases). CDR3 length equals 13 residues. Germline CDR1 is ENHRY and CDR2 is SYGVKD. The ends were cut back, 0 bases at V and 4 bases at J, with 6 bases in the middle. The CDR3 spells CAISESGGTEAFF. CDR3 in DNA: TGTGCCATCAGTGAGTCCGGGGGCACTGAAGCTTTCTTT.

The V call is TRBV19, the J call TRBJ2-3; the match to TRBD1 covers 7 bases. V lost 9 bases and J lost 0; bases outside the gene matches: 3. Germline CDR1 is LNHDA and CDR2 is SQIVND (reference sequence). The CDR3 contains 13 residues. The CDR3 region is CASTGQSTDTQYF. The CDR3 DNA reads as TGTGCCAGCACGGGACAGAGCACAGATACGCAGTATTTT.

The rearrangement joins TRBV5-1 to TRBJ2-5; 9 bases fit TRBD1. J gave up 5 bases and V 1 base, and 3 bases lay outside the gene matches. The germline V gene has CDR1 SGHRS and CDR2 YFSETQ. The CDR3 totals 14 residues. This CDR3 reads CASSLTGGAETQYF. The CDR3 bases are TGCGCCAGCAGCTTGACAGGGGGCGCGGAGACCCAGTACTTC. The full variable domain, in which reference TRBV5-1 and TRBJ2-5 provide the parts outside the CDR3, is KAGVTQTPRYLIKTRGQQVTLSCSPISGHRSVSWYQQTPGQGLQFLFEYFSETQRNKGNFPGRFSGRQFSNSRSEMNVSTLELGDSALYLCASSLTGGAETQYFGPGTRLLVL.

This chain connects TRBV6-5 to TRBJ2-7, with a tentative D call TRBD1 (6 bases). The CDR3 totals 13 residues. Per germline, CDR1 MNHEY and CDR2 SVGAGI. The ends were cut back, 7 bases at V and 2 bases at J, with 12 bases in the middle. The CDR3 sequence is CASINRATYEQYF. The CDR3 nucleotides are TGTGCCAGCATTAACAGGGCCACCTACGAGCAGTACTTC.

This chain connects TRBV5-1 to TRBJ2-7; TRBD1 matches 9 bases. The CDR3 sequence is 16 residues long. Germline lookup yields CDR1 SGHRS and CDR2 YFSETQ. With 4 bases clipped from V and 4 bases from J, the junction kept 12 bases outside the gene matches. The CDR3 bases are TGCGCCAGCAGCCTATCCCCGGGACAGGGTGGTTACGAGCAGTACTTC. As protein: CASSLSPGQGGYEQYF.

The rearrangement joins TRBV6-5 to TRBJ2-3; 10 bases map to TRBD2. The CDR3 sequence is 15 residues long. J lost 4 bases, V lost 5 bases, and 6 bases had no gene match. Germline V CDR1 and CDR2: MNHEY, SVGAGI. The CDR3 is CASSKSGGEADTQYF. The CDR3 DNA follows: TGTGCCAGCAGTAAAAGCGGGGGGGAGGCAGATACGCAGTATTTT.

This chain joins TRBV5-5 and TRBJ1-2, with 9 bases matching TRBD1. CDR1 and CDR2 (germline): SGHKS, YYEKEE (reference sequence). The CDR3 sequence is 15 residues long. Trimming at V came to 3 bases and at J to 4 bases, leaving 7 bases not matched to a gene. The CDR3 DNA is TGTGCCAGCAGCTCCCCTGGGACAGGGCTCTATGGCTACACCTTC. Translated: CASSSPGTGLYGYTF.

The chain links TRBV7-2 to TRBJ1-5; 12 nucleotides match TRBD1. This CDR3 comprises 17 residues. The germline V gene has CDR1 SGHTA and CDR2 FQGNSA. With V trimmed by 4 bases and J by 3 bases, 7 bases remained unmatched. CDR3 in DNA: TGTGCCAGCAGCTCTTACCGGGACAGGGGGCCCAATCAGCCCCAGCATTTT. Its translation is CASSSYRDRGPNQPQHF. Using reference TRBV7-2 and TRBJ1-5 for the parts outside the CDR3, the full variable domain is GAGVSQSPSNKVTEKGKDVELRCDPISGHTALYWYRQSLGQGLEFLIYFQGNSAPDKSGLPSDRFSAERTGGSVSTLTIQRTQQEDSAVYLCASSSYRDRGPNQPQHFGDGTRLSIL.

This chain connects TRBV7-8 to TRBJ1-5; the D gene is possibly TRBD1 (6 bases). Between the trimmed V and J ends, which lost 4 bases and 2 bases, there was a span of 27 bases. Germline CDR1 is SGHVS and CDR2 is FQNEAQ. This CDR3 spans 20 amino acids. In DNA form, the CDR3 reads TGTGCCAGCAGCTCGAGATACAGGGTGATTGGGTTTCGAGGCAATCAGCCCCAGCATTTT. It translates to CASSSRYRVIGFRGNQPQHF. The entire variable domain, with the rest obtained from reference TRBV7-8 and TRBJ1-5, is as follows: GAGVSQSPRYKVAKRGQDVALRCDPISGHVSLFWYQQALGQGPEFLTYFQNEAQLDKSGLPSDRFFAERPEGSVSTLKIQRTQQEDSAVYLCASSSRYRVIGFRGNQPQHFGDGTRLSIL.

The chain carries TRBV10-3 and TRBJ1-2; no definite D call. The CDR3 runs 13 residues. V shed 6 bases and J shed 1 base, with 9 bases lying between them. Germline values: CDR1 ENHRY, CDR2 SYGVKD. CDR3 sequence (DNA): TGTGCCATCAGGAATACAGTTAACTATGGCTACACCTTC. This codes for CAIRNTVNYGYTF.